Following are 14 T cell receptor beta chains from one sample sequenced in a study of identical twins. TCRdb used MiXCR to reprocess the 5' RACE reads, holding one entry per CDR3 protein. The table includes some 630,000 distinct CDR3 sequences, around 7.5% detected once. The same sample was also used in a study of yellow fever vaccine responses in identical twins.

Specimen: PBMCs. The receptors come from a woman in her late teens or twenties in good health.

This clonotype appeared many times. V is TRBV4-1 and J is TRBJ2-7; possibly TRBD1 for D (6 bases). From germline, CDR1 is MGHRA and CDR2 YSYEKL. The CDR3 has 15 residues. V was pared by 0 bases and J by 6 bases, with 15 bases between. The CDR3 here is CASSQEATGSFEQYV. The CDR3 DNA reads as TGCGCCAGCAGCCAAGAGGCTACAGGGTCTTTCGAGCAGTACGTC.

The sample holds many counts of this clonotype. The chain uses TRBV18 and TRBJ1-1, with 8 bases matching TRBD1. The germline V gene has CDR1 KGHSH and CDR2 LQKENI. This CDR3 has 15 amino acids. The V gene end was trimmed by 3 bases and the J gene end by 0 bases; junction bases not matched to a gene: 3. The CDR3 protein is CASSPGTGLNTEAFF. CDR3 coding DNA: TGTGCCAGCTCACCTGGGACAGGCCTGAACACTGAAGCTTTCTTT.

This clonotype was observed a few times. The chain recombines TRBV12-3 or TRBV12-4 with TRBJ2-5, with D possibly matching TRBD2 (5 bases). There are 14 residues in the CDR3. V lost 4 bases and J 1 base, leaving 10 bases between the germline ends. The CDR3 loop is CASSSEAVQETQYF. DNA for the CDR3: TGTGCCAGCAGTTCGGAAGCGGTCCAAGAGACCCAGTACTTC.

This clonotype has a count of ten or more. The chain employs TRBV3-1 and TRBJ1-6; 7 bases map to TRBD1. The CDR3 extends over 16 amino acids. Germline CDR1 and CDR2: LGHDT and YNNKEL (reference sequence). V was clipped by 1 base and J by 7 bases; unmatched bases: 7. The CDR3 DNA follows: TGTGCCAGCAGCCAAGTTTGGGGCAGGGGGAATTCACCCCTCCACTTT. This gives the protein CASSQVWGRGNSPLHF. Full variable domain (missing parts from reference TRBV3-1 and TRBJ1-6): DTAVSQTPKYLVTQMGNDKSIKCEQNLGHDTMYWYKQDSKKFLKIMFSYNNKELIINETVPNRFSPKSPDKAHLNLHINSLELGDSAVYFCASSQVWGRGNSPLHFGNGTRLTVT.

This chain connects TRBV20-1 to TRBJ2-1, with TRBD2 as a possible D gene (5 bases). This CDR3 contains 15 residues. V lost 3 bases and J 4 bases, leaving 16 bases between the germline ends. Germline lookup yields CDR1 DFQATT and CDR2 SNEGSKA (reference sequence). The CDR3 protein is CSASSHPGIYNEQFF. CDR3 DNA: TGCAGTGCTAGTTCTCATCCCGGGATATACAATGAGCAGTTCTTC.

A few counts support this clonotype. J is TRBJ2-1 and V is TRBV29-1; D is ambiguous. V was clipped by 3 bases and J by 2 bases, with 14 bases between them. Germline lookup yields CDR1 SQVTM and CDR2 ANQGSEA. The CDR3 totals 15 residues. The CDR3 spells CSVDGFSGAYNEQFF. DNA of the CDR3: TGCAGCGTTGATGGGTTCAGTGGGGCCTACAATGAGCAGTTCTTC.

This clonotype was counted only a few times. This sequence joins TRBV2 and TRBJ1-2, with a tentative D call TRBD1 (6 bases). V shed 6 bases and J shed 0 bases, with 11 bases lying between them. Germline V gene data show CDR1 as SNHLY and CDR2 as FYNNEI. The CDR3 has 14 residues. CDR3 loop: CASSAQGTNYGYTF. As DNA, the CDR3 is TGTGCCAGCAGCGCACAGGGAACTAACTATGGCTACACCTTC.

This clonotype has at least ten counts. This sequence joins TRBV14 and TRBJ2-1; D uncertain. Per germline, CDR1 SGHDN and CDR2 FVKESK. The V gene lost 1 base and the J gene lost 9 bases, with 16 bases spanning the gap. The length of the CDR3 is 15 residues. The DNA for the CDR3 is TGTGCCAGCAGCCAAGCTCCCGGTTACTCTGGTGAGCAGTTCTTC. It is translated as CASSQAPGYSGEQFF.

The chain recombines TRBV20-1 with TRBJ2-1, with D hard to call. The CDR3 runs 15 residues. The germline V and J ends were trimmed by 0 bases and 5 bases, with 14 bases remaining between them. The V gene's germline CDR1 is DFQATT and CDR2 SNEGSKA (reference sequence). In DNA form, the CDR3 reads TGCAGTGCTAGAGATCTGAGTAGTCCCCACAATGAGCAGTTCTTC. It is translated as CSARDLSSPHNEQFF.

The chain recombines TRBV2 with TRBJ2-1, with TRBD2 identical over 9 bases. The germline V gene has CDR1 SNHLY and CDR2 FYNNEI. This CDR3 spans 14 amino acids. V was pared by 7 bases and J by 6 bases, with 7 bases of the junction left unmatched. The CDR3 nucleotides are TGTGCCAGCAATGTAGCGGGAGCGACCAATGAGCAGTTCTTC. Its translation: CASNVAGATNEQFF.

This clonotype has ten or more counts. This chain links TRBV21-1 with TRBJ2-3. TRBV21-1 is an annotated pseudogene. This CDR3 comprises 11 residues. CDR3 DNA sequence: TGTGCCAGCAGAGGGTCAGATACGCAGTATTTT. Protein product: CASRGSDTQYF.

This clonotype has ten or more counts. The chain employs TRBV10-3 and TRBJ1-2; D gene unclear. CDR3 length: 13 amino acids. Germline CDR1 is ENHRY and CDR2 is SYGVKD. Deletions cut 6 bases from V and 4 bases from J, with 12 bases between. The CDR3 sequence: CAISADGLYGYTF. CDR3 DNA: TGTGCCATCAGCGCAGACGGACTCTATGGCTACACCTTC.

This clonotype was observed many times. The V and J genes are TRBV12-3 or TRBV12-4 and TRBJ2-5, with 9 bases that match TRBD2. With V trimmed by 6 bases and J by 5 bases, 4 bases remained unmatched. The CDR3 totals 13 residues. In DNA form, the CDR3 reads TGTGCCAGCAGCTATAGCGGGAGTGAGACCCAGTACTTC. This sequence encodes CASSYSGSETQYF.

This clonotype has more than one count but fewer than ten. CDR3 in amino acids: CASSSSPNRFTDTQYF. The CDR3 coding sequence is TGTGCCAGCAGCTCCTCTCCAAACAGGTTCACAGATACGCAGTATTTT. The chain is built from TRBV7-6 and TRBJ2-3, with D perhaps TRBD1 (5 bases). Trimming took off 4 bases at V and 2 bases at J, with 16 bases between the two ends. The V gene's germline CDR1 is SGHVS and CDR2 FNYEAQ. The CDR3 totals 16 residues.